The following is a TCR beta chain sequence with its context. This sample is drawn from a study of blood T cell repertoires in COVID-19. With 0 bases clipped from V and 3 bases from J, the junction kept 14 bases outside the gene matches. CDR1 and CDR2 (germline): KGHSH, LQKENI. CDR3 length: 19 amino acids. Clones were sequenced by immunoSEQ multiplex PCR, and TCRdb holds only the in-frame ones, with some missing. Of 350,000 or so clones listed, 92% are singletons. The TCR originated in a woman under 40 who had recovered from COVID-19. The chain links TRBV18 to TRBJ1-2, with 9 bases matching TRBD1. Sequencing was carried out using PBMCs or T cells enriched from blood (not recorded which). In DNA form, the CDR3 reads TGTGCCAGCTCACCACCGGGGTTTGACAGGGGGTCCCTCCACTATGGCTACACCTTC. It encodes CASSPPGFDRGSLHYGYTF.